A single sample gave rise to the 32 T cell receptor beta chains below, sequenced in a study of long-term antiretroviral therapy in people with HIV. Version v3.0 of the immunoSEQ assay was performed at survey level. Sequencing used immunoSEQ multiplex PCR; TCRdb keeps in-frame clones, though not all of them. The table includes under 35,000 clones, approximately 96% detected once. The material sequenced was unsorted PBMCs, taken around 6.6 years after starting antiretroviral therapy. The receptors here all came from a man in his thirties or forties with HIV.

This chain uses TRBV6-6 with TRBJ2-1; 7 positions agree with TRBD2. Trimming cost V 0 bases and J 6 bases; bases outside gene matches: 8. CDR1 is MNHNY and CDR2 is SVGAGI in the germline V gene (reference sequence). The CDR3 covers 16 residues. The CDR3 bases are TGTGCCAGCAGTTACTCCCTGGGCGGGGGATCCAATGAGCAGTTCTTC. Translated, it gives CASSYSLGGGSNEQFF.

V and J are TRBV11-3 and TRBJ1-5; no clear D gene. Between the trimmed V and J ends, which lost 5 bases and 1 base, there was a span of 9 bases. CDR1 is SGHNT, CDR2 YENEEA, per germline. The CDR3 runs to 14 residues. The CDR3 here is CASSPKKSNQPQHF. In nucleotides, the CDR3 is TGTGCCAGCAGCCCTAAGAAGAGCAATCAGCCCCAGCATTTT.

The chain is built from TRBV5-6 and TRBJ2-5; 7 nucleotides match TRBD2. The CDR3 contains 15 residues. J gave up 3 bases and V 0 bases, and 5 bases lay outside the gene matches. Germline CDR1 reads SGHDT; CDR2 reads YYEEEE. CDR3 coding DNA: TGTGCCAGCAGCTTGGGAGGGAGGGACGAAGAGACCCAGTACTTC. Translating gives CASSLGGRDEETQYF. Full variable domain (missing parts from reference TRBV5-6 and TRBJ2-5): DAGVTQSPTHLIKTRGQQVTLRCSPKSGHDTVSWYQQALGQGPQFIFQYYEEEERQRGNFPDRFSGHQFPNYSSELNVNALLLGDSALYLCASSLGGRDEETQYFGPGTRLLVL.

The chain couples TRBV19 to TRBJ2-2; a weak D match, TRBD2 (5 bases). V gave up 5 bases and J gave up 4 bases, with 14 bases separating them. Germline CDR1 and CDR2: LNHDA and SQIVND (reference sequence). The CDR3 is 15 amino acids. CDR3 in amino acids: CASSPRVTSTGELFF. The CDR3 DNA sequence: TGTGCCAGTAGTCCTAGGGTTACTAGCACCGGGGAGCTGTTTTTT.

The gene calls are TRBV28 and TRBJ1-5, with D maybe TRBD1 (5 bases). The CDR3 has 14 residues. V dropped 1 base and J dropped 6 bases, with 10 bases sitting between them. Germline lookup yields CDR1 MDHEN and CDR2 SYDVKM. CDR3 region: CASSLSRDIQPQHF. The CDR3, as DNA: TGTGCCAGCAGTTTATCCAGGGATATTCAGCCCCAGCATTTT.

The V and J genes are TRBV27 and TRBJ2-7, with D uncertain. Trimming pared 5 bases from V and 2 bases from J, leaving 16 bases between. Looked up from germline, CDR1 is MNHEY and CDR2 is SMNVEV (reference sequence). This CDR3 has 15 residues. The CDR3 spells CASSLALVSPYEQYF. In nucleotides, the CDR3 is TGTGCCAGCAGTCTCGCCCTTGTCTCGCCCTACGAGCAGTACTTC.

The chain links TRBV28 to TRBJ1-1; TRBD1 aligns across 10 bases. V trimming: 5 bases; J trimming: 4 bases; junction bases outside the gene matches: 7. The V gene's germline CDR1 is MDHEN and CDR2 SYDVKM. This CDR3 is 15 amino acids long. This chain's CDR3 is CASSPPTGGFTEAFF. In nucleotides, the CDR3 is TGTGCCAGCAGTCCCCCGACAGGGGGCTTCACTGAAGCTTTCTTT.

The chain couples TRBV2 to TRBJ1-2; 8 bases align to TRBD1. CDR1 is SNHLY, CDR2 FYNNEI, per germline. The junction had 6 bases not matched to a gene; V was cut back by 7 bases and J by 8 bases. CDR3 length: 12 residues. The CDR3 region has the DNA TGTGCCAGCACTAAGGACAGGGACGGCTACACCTTC. Translating gives CASTKDRDGYTF.

The chain carries TRBV4-3 and TRBJ2-7, with D tentatively TRBD1 or TRBD2 (5 bases each). The V and J ends lost 1 base and 5 bases respectively, with 12 bases between them. Germline CDR1 reads LGHNA; CDR2 reads YSLEER. The CDR3 has 14 amino acids. The CDR3 spells CASSQAWGNDEQYF. The CDR3 nucleotides read TGCGCCAGCAGCCAAGCTTGGGGGAACGACGAGCAGTACTTC.

This chain joins TRBV20-1 and TRBJ2-7; D gene unclear. From germline, CDR1 is DFQATT and CDR2 SNEGSKA (reference sequence). CDR3 length: 11 residues. V was pared by 7 bases and J by 6 bases, with 13 bases between. The CDR3 DNA reads TGCAGTGTGGTAAGGGATGTCGAGCAGTACTTC. This encodes CSVVRDVEQYF.

The chain carries TRBV4-1 and TRBJ1-6; 7 nucleotides line up with TRBD1. Germline V gives CDR1 MGHRA, CDR2 YSYEKL. CDR3 length: 13 residues. Trimming took 6 bases from V and 7 from J; bases not matched to a gene: 3. The CDR3 coding sequence is TGCGCCAGCAGTCGGGACAGCAATTCACCCCTCCACTTT. This encodes CASSRDSNSPLHF.

The chain links TRBV7-8 to TRBJ1-6; 9 bases align to TRBD1. The trim removed 1 base at V and 6 bases at J, leaving 1 base unmatched. The CDR3 loop spans 15 amino acids. Germline V CDR1 and CDR2: SGHVS, FQNEAQ. CDR3: CASSLETGGNSPLHF. DNA of the CDR3: TGTGCCAGCAGCTTAGAGACAGGGGGTAATTCACCCCTCCACTTT.

V usage is TRBV19 and J usage is TRBJ2-7, with 10 nucleotides matching TRBD1. Trimming removed 3 bases from V and 1 base from J; junction bases left unmatched: 0. The CDR3 extends over 14 amino acids. CDR1 and CDR2 from the germline V gene are LNHDA and SQIVND (reference sequence). CDR3 in DNA: TGTGCCAGTAGTATGGGACAGGGGTCCTACGAGCAGTACTTC. This gives the protein CASSMGQGSYEQYF. Combining the CDR3 with reference TRBV19 and TRBJ2-7 gives the whole variable domain DGGITQSPKYLFRKEGQNVTLSCEQNLNHDAMYWYRQDPGQGLRLIYYSQIVNDFQKGDIAEGYSVSREKKESFPLTVTSAQKNPTAFYLCASSMGQGSYEQYFGPGTRLTVT.

This chain links TRBV20-1 with TRBJ1-1; no definite D call. Germline V gene sequence: CDR1 DFQATT, CDR2 SNEGSKA (reference sequence). The CDR3 has 11 amino acids. V shed 0 bases and J shed 2 bases, with 1 base lying between them. In nucleotides, the CDR3 is TGCAGTGCTAGAGAAAACACTGAAGCTTTCTTT. Protein sequence: CSARENTEAFF.

This chain joins TRBV7-2 and TRBJ1-2, with D possibly TRBD1 on 5 matching bases. Trimming stripped 5 bases from V and 7 bases from J, with 14 bases between. CDR1 and CDR2 (germline): SGHTA, FQGNSA. The CDR3 is made up of 13 amino acids. CDR3 protein: CASSNGGLGGYTF. The CDR3 nucleotides read TGTGCCAGCAGCAACGGGGGTTTGGGTGGCTACACCTTC.

The chain carries TRBV6-1 and TRBJ2-1; no clear D gene. Trimming removed 10 bases from V and 1 base from J, with 11 bases in between. Germline assignment: CDR1 MNHNS and CDR2 SASEGT. The CDR3 consists of 13 residues. In nucleotides, the CDR3 is TGTGCCATCCTTTTAGTTTCCTACAATGAGCAGTTCTTC. Translated: CAILLVSYNEQFF.

In DNA form, the CDR3 reads TGTGCCAGCTCCCTTGAGAGCTCCTACAATGAGCAGTTCTTC. Protein sequence: CASSLESSYNEQFF. The gene calls are TRBV18 and TRBJ2-1; D uncertain. Trimming pared 6 bases from V and 0 bases from J, leaving 9 bases between. Germline V gene sequence: CDR1 KGHSH, CDR2 LQKENI. This CDR3 spans 14 amino acids. The full variable domain, completed using reference TRBV18 and TRBJ2-1, is NAGVMQNPRHLVRRRGQEARLRCSPMKGHSHVYWYRQLPEEGLKFMVYLQKENIIDESGMPKERFSAEFPKEGPSILRIQQVVRGDSAAYFCASSLESSYNEQFFGPGTRLTVL.

The rearrangement uses TRBV30 and TRBJ1-1; D is unclear. V lost 0 bases and J lost 6, with 5 bases in between. Germline CDR1 and CDR2: GTSNPN and SVGIG (reference sequence). The CDR3 spans 11 residues. The CDR3, as DNA: TGTGCCTGGAGTGTTTTGTCTGAAGCTTTCTTT. It codes for CAWSVLSEAFF. Supplemented by reference TRBV30 and TRBJ1-1, the full variable domain reads SQTIHQWPATLVQPVGSPLSLECTVEGTSNPNLYWYRQAAGRGLQLLFYSVGIGQISSEVPQNLSASRPQDRQFILSSKKLLLSDSGFYLCAWSVLSEAFFGQGTRLTVV.

This clone appeared a few times. The chain carries TRBV11-2 and TRBJ1-2; 8 nucleotides align to TRBD1. Trimming at V came to 5 bases and at J to 3 bases, leaving 2 bases not matched to a gene. Germline V gene sequence: CDR1 SGHAT, CDR2 FQNNGV. CDR3 length equals 13 residues. As DNA, the CDR3 is TGTGCCAGCAGCCCGACAGGGGACTATGGCTACACCTTC. Translating it yields CASSPTGDYGYTF.

A single count supports this clone. The rearrangement links TRBV11-2 to TRBJ1-2; D ambiguous. The germline V gene has CDR1 SGHAT and CDR2 FQNNGV. This CDR3 spans 13 amino acids. V lost 2 bases and J lost 8, with 12 bases in between. CDR3: CASSLNGVGGYTF. For the CDR3, the DNA is TGTGCCAGCAGCTTAAATGGGGTGGGGGGCTACACCTTC.

The rearrangement links TRBV7-2 to TRBJ2-3; no clear D gene. The germline V and J ends were trimmed by 8 bases and 2 bases, with 14 bases remaining between them. CDR3 length: 14 amino acids. Germline CDR1 and CDR2: SGHTA and FQGNSA. CDR3 sequence (DNA): TGTGCCAGCTCCGGAGAGCGCTACACAGATACGCAGTATTTT. Translated, it gives CASSGERYTDTQYF.

This clone was picked up one time. The chain's CDR3 is CASSTRGMDEQFF. The CDR3 DNA sequence: TGTGCCAGCAGCACACGGGGGATGGATGAGCAGTTCTTC. V and J are TRBV7-3 and TRBJ2-1; maybe TRBD2 (6 bases). The CDR3 totals 13 residues. Germline V gives CDR1 SGHTA, CDR2 FQGTGA. V lost 5 bases and J lost 8, with 13 bases in between.

The chain combines TRBV7-3 with TRBJ2-1; a possible D gene is TRBD1 (7 bases). Trimming removed 5 bases from V and 7 bases from J, with 18 bases in between. CDR3 size: 15 residues. Per germline, CDR1 SGHTA and CDR2 FQGTGA. CDR3 DNA sequence: TGTGCCAGCAGCCTTACAGGGGAGGTTGGGAATGAGCAGTTCTTC. It specifies CASSLTGEVGNEQFF.

The chain couples TRBV5-1 to TRBJ2-7, with TRBD1 identical over 7 bases. With V trimmed by 5 bases and J by 6 bases, 5 bases remained unmatched. This CDR3 is built from 12 residues. Looked up from germline, CDR1 is SGHRS and CDR2 is YFSETQ. DNA of the CDR3: TGCGCCAGCAGTTTGACAGGGTCCGAGCAGTACTTC. Amino acids: CASSLTGSEQYF.

The rearrangement uses TRBV4-2 and TRBJ1-1; D is unclear. The germline CDR1 and CDR2 sequences are LGHNA and YNFKEQ. Trimming removed 0 bases at V and 1 base at J, with 12 bases between. CDR3 length: 16 residues. In nucleotides, the CDR3 is TGTGCCAGCAGCCAAGATCCTCCTACAGCGAACACTGAAGCTTTCTTT. Protein sequence: CASSQDPPTANTEAFF.

The chain carries TRBV6-5 and TRBJ2-2; D is possibly TRBD2 (7 bases). The length of the CDR3 is 15 residues. Germline CDR1 reads MNHEY; CDR2 reads SVGAGI. Trimming removed 7 bases at V and 2 bases at J, with 14 bases between. The CDR3, as DNA: TGTGCCAGCACTAGGGGGGGTCAAAACACCGGGGAGCTGTTTTTT. This translates into CASTRGGQNTGELFF.

The V call is TRBV7-9, the J call TRBJ2-7; maybe TRBD2 (5 bases). Germline CDR1 is SEHNR and CDR2 is FQNEAQ (reference sequence). The CDR3 totals 16 residues. Between the trimmed V and J ends, which lost 2 bases and 2 bases, there was a span of 16 bases. The CDR3 protein is CASSLSLTGNTYEQYF. Here the CDR3 DNA reads TGTGCCAGCAGCTTATCCCTCACGGGGAATACCTACGAGCAGTACTTC.

The rearrangement links TRBV6-5 to TRBJ1-2, with D perhaps matching TRBD1 (5 bases). Per the germline V gene, CDR1 is MNHEY and CDR2 is SVGAGI. The length of the CDR3 is 15 residues. Trimming shortened V by 0 bases and J by 4 bases, and 12 bases separated the two germline ends. The chain's CDR3 is CASSYSVGGSYGYTF. In DNA form, the CDR3 reads TGTGCCAGCAGTTACTCTGTGGGGGGAAGCTATGGCTACACCTTC.

The chain recombines TRBV9 with TRBJ2-1; a weak D match, TRBD2 (5 bases). Trimming left V 3 bases short and J 2 bases short, with 9 bases between. The CDR3 extends over 14 amino acids. Germline-derived CDR1 and CDR2 are SGDLS and YYNGEE. CDR3 region: CASSAGRAYNEQFF. DNA for the CDR3: TGTGCCAGCAGCGCGGGGAGAGCCTACAATGAGCAGTTCTTC.

This chain uses TRBV19 with TRBJ2-1; D is possibly TRBD2 (6 bases). In germline, CDR1 is LNHDA, CDR2 SQIVND (reference sequence). The CDR3 sequence is 17 residues long. Trimming left V 6 bases short and J 7 bases short, with 25 bases between. As DNA, the CDR3 is TGTGCCAGTAGACTATTCCCTCAAGCGGCCGCGGGGAATGAGCAGTTCTTC. It codes for CASRLFPQAAAGNEQFF.

V and J are TRBV5-4 and TRBJ2-7, with D unresolved. Germline CDR1 and CDR2: SGHNT and YYREEE (reference sequence). V gave up 0 bases and J gave up 1 base, with 8 bases separating them. The CDR3 is 14 residues long. The CDR3 region has the DNA TGTGCCAGCAGCTTGGAGCTCAGTTCCTACGAGCAGTACTTC. Residues: CASSLELSSYEQYF.

The V and J genes are TRBV13 and TRBJ2-2; D unresolved. This CDR3 is built from 14 residues. The ends were cut back, 5 bases at V and 1 base at J, with 8 bases in the middle. The V gene's germline CDR1 is PRHDT and CDR2 FYEKMQ (reference sequence). This CDR3 is CASSPPRNTGELFF. In DNA form, the CDR3 reads TGTGCCAGCAGCCCCCCCCGGAACACCGGGGAGCTGTTTTTT.